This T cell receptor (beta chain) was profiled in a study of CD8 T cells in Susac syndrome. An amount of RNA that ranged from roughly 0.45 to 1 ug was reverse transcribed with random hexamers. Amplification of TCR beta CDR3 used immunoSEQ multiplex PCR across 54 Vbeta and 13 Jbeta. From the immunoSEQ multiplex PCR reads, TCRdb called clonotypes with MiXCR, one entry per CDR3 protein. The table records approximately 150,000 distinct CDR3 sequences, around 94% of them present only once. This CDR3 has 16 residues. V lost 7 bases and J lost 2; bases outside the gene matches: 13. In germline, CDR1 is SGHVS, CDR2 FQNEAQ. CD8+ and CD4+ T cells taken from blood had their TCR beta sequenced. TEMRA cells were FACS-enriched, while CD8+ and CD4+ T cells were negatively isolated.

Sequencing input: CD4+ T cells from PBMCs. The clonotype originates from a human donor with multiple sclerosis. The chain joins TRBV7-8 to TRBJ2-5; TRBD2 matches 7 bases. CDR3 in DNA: TGTGCCAGCAACCTTGGGAGGGATCCCTATCAAGAGACCCAGTACTTC. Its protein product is CASNLGRDPYQETQYF.